The rows below give T cell receptor beta chains drawn from one sample of a study of shared clonotypes between healthy human individuals. Measured with immunoSEQ multiplex PCR; TCRdb has only the in-frame clones, and not every one. The table includes millions of clones, approximately 94% detected once. Sequenced: naive CD4+ T cells sorted from blood. Receptors originate from a man between 18 and 35 years old in good health. Each CDR3 is given with its conserved first and last residue. Fields, in order: V gene, J gene, D gene, clone size, CDR3 protein, CDR3 DNA. A D gene is named only where the DNA matches it firmly. Expanded clones get a size class; other rows say once, few or many, or leave the size out.

TRBV6-5	TRBJ1-2	-	once	CASSYTMDTNYGYTF	TGTGCCAGCAGTTACACAATGGACACGAACTATGGCTACACCTTC
TRBV5-1	TRBJ2-3	-	-	CASSLGETGTQYF	TGCGCCAGCAGCTTGGGGGAGACGGGTACGCAGTATTTT
TRBV6-6	TRBJ2-7	-	-	CASSYSSPSYYEQYF	TGTGCCAGCAGTTACTCGTCCCCAAGCTACTACGAGCAGTACTTC
TRBV18	TRBJ2-1	-	-	CASSPKRQSLRAVDNEQFF	TGTGCCAGCTCACCTAAACGGCAAAGTCTAAGGGCGGTCGACAATGAGCAGTTCTTC
TRBV18	TRBJ2-1	TRBD1	once	CASSLGTGGLNEQFF	TGTGCCAGCTCACTGGGGACAGGGGGCCTAAATGAGCAGTTCTTC
TRBV21-1	TRBJ1-2	-	-	CASSKAQGGYAYTF	TGTGCCAGCAGCAAAGCCCAGGGGGGCTATGCCTACACCTTC
TRBV11-2	TRBJ2-1	-	-	CASSYRQGLVYNEQFF	TGTGCCAGCAGCTATAGACAGGGACTTGTCTACAATGAGCAGTTCTTC
TRBV28	TRBJ2-3	-	-	CASSVGPTPDTQYF	TGTGCCAGCAGCGTTGGACCTACACCAGATACGCAGTATTTT
TRBV7-8	TRBJ1-4	-	-	CASSLVPGYNEKLFF	TGTGCCAGCAGCTTAGTTCCAGGATATAATGAAAAACTGTTTTTT
TRBV7-9	TRBJ1-5	-	-	CASSLGRGEGQPQHF	TGTGCCAGCAGCTTAGGTCGGGGGGAGGGGCAGCCCCAGCATTTT
TRBV5-1	TRBJ2-2	-	-	CASSLVPAANTGELFF	TGCGCCAGCAGCTTGGTTCCAGCGGCGAACACCGGGGAGCTGTTTTTT
TRBV19	TRBJ2-1	-	-	CASSPQEGGYNEQFF	TGTGCCAGTAGTCCGCAGGAGGGGGGCTACAATGAGCAGTTCTTC
TRBV11-1	TRBJ1-1	-	-	CASSLLPNTEAFF	TGTGCCAGCAGCCTATTGCCCAACACTGAAGCTTTCTTT
TRBV7-9	TRBJ2-7	TRBD2	-	CASSPTSGGFYEQYF	TGTGCCAGCAGCCCCACTAGCGGGGGGTTTTACGAGCAGTACTTC
TRBV21-1	TRBJ1-4	-	-	CASSNGYPAGPPEVATNEKLFF	TGTGCCAGCAGCAACGGGTATCCTGCAGGCCCCCCAGAAGTTGCAACTAATGAAAAACTGTTTTTT
TRBV5-1	TRBJ2-5	TRBD1	once	CASSAGQVETQYF	TGCGCCAGCAGCGCTGGACAGGTCGAGACCCAGTACTTC
TRBV20-1	TRBJ2-7	-	-	CSIRRTDEQYF	TGCAGTATTCGTCGGACAGACGAGCAGTACTTC
TRBV5-1	TRBJ2-2	-	-	CASSLAPTGKANTGELFF	TGCGCCAGCAGCTTGGCCCCTACAGGGAAAGCTAACACCGGGGAGCTGTTTTTT
TRBV7-9	TRBJ2-2	-	-	CATQGVTGELFF	TGTGCCACCCAGGGAGTCACCGGGGAGCTGTTTTTT
TRBV7-2	TRBJ2-7	-	-	CASSLWGSESYEQYF	TGTGCCAGCAGCTTATGGGGATCTGAGTCCTACGAGCAGTACTTC
TRBV7-2	TRBJ2-7	TRBD2	-	CASRGASGLGPYEQYF	TGTGCCAGCAGGGGTGCTTCGGGACTAGGGCCCTACGAGCAGTACTTC
TRBV18	TRBJ1-2	TRBD1	-	CASSPITTGGPMDGYTF	TGTGCCAGCTCACCAATCACGACAGGGGGCCCTATGGATGGCTACACCTTC
TRBV6-1	TRBJ1-5	-	-	CASRSGQISQPQHF	TGTGCCAGCCGCTCAGGGCAGATCTCTCAGCCCCAGCATTTT
TRBV9	TRBJ1-1	TRBD1	-	CASSPLDRLNTEAFF	TGTGCCAGCAGCCCACTGGACAGGCTGAACACTGAAGCTTTCTTT
TRBV7-9	TRBJ2-7	TRBD1	-	CASSPGTGVNYEQYF	TGTGCCAGCAGCCCCGGGACAGGGGTAAATTACGAGCAGTACTTC
TRBV18	TRBJ2-3	-	-	CASSPPNQGSTDTQYF	TGTGCCAGCTCACCACCTAACCAGGGAAGCACAGATACGCAGTATTTT
TRBV4-1	TRBJ1-1	-	-	CASSQDHVNTEAFF	TGCGCCAGCAGCCAAGATCACGTGAACACTGAAGCTTTCTTT
TRBV7-8	TRBJ1-1	TRBD1	-	CASSLTGWTGVMNTEAFF	TGTGCCAGCAGCTTAACGGGTTGGACAGGAGTCATGAACACTGAAGCTTTCTTT
TRBV5-1	TRBJ2-1	-	-	CASSARTYNEQFF	TGCGCCAGCAGCGCCAGAACCTACAATGAGCAGTTCTTC
TRBV5-4	TRBJ2-2	TRBD2	-	CASSSISGSNTGELFF	TGTGCCAGCAGCTCCATTAGCGGGAGCAACACCGGGGAGCTGTTTTTT
TRBV29-1	TRBJ1-2	-	-	CSVEPGTDYGYTF	TGCAGCGTTGAGCCCGGGACGGACTATGGCTACACCTTC
TRBV5-1	TRBJ2-1	-	-	CASSLLGAAGSYNEQFF	TGCGCCAGCAGCTTGTTGGGGGCGGCCGGGTCCTACAATGAGCAGTTCTTC
TRBV7-2	TRBJ1-2	TRBD1	-	CASSLTGDYGYTF	TGTGCCAGCAGCCTAACAGGGGACTATGGCTACACCTTC
TRBV7-8	TRBJ1-6	-	few	CASSLRSDSPLHF	TGTGCCAGCAGCTTGCGGAGTGATTCACCCCTCCACTTT
TRBV2	TRBJ2-1	-	-	CASSLYNSYNEQFF	TGTGCCAGCAGTCTCTATAACTCCTACAATGAGCAGTTCTTC
TRBV4-1	TRBJ1-4	-	-	CASSQPSWALNEKLFF	TGCGCCAGCAGCCAACCCTCCTGGGCACTAAATGAAAAACTGTTTTTT
TRBV6-9	TRBJ2-5	-	-	CAGLETQYF	TGTGCCGGATTGGAGACCCAGTACTTC
TRBV19	TRBJ1-3	TRBD1	once	CASSIGTGLSGNTIYF	TGTGCCAGTAGTATCGGGACAGGGCTCTCTGGAAACACCATATATTTT
TRBV10-3	TRBJ2-1	TRBD2	-	CAISAKTGGNNEQFF	TGTGCCATCAGTGCCAAGACGGGGGGGAACAATGAGCAGTTCTTC
TRBV5-1	TRBJ2-7	-	-	CASRKEGIEYEQYF	TGCGCCAGCAGAAAGGAAGGGATCGAATACGAGCAGTACTTC
TRBV7-8	TRBJ1-6	TRBD1	-	CASSLAQGGTYNSPLHF	TGTGCCAGCAGCTTAGCCCAGGGGGGGACTTATAATTCACCCCTCCACTTT